This TCR beta chain was found in a study of naive and memory T cell subsets. From germline, CDR1 is DFQATT and CDR2 SNEGSKA (reference sequence). J lost 3 bases, V lost 1 base, and 9 bases had no gene match. This CDR3 is 16 amino acids long. Amplification of ligated cDNA took four PCR rounds with SP2 and nested alpha and beta constant primers. MiXCR, run by TCRdb on the 5' RACE reads, gives a single entry per CDR3 protein. Of tens of thousands of distinct CDR3 sequences listed, approximately 4.5% are singletons. TCR cDNA received a 3' ligated oligonucleotide that carried a UMI. Whole-blood samples were about 2.5 ml of peripheral blood from healthy adult volunteers. Unsorted total RNA, roughly 1 to 1000 ng, was DNase treated before reverse transcription. Study-wide results and limits: The RNA method is potentially sensitive to activation and differentiation changes.

This clonotype occurred many times. Its antigen is not identified. This TCR was sampled from a female donor in good health. The V call is TRBV20-1, the J call TRBJ2-1; TRBD1 matches at 7 bases. CDR3: CSARGINRDSYNEQFF. The CDR3 DNA is TGCAGTGCTAGAGGGATAAACCGGGACAGCTACAATGAGCAGTTCTTC.